These 28 T cell receptor beta chains share one sample of origin, sequenced in a study of cytomegalovirus exposure and HLA in healthy donors. Vbeta (60) and Jbeta (13) primers were used in the PCR. The assay was immunoSEQ multiplex PCR, and TCRdb's table has in-frame clones only and misses some. The table lists approximately 140,000 clones, 73% of them singletons. Source material: PBMCs. All receptors come from a woman in her thirties or forties in good health and CMV-seronegative.

The chain recombines TRBV7-3 with TRBJ2-5, with D unresolved. Germline V lookup: CDR1 SGHTA, CDR2 FQGTGA. The CDR3 has 13 amino acids. V shed 4 bases and J shed 2 bases, with 8 bases lying between them. CDR3 in DNA: TGTGCCAGCAGCTACCAACAGCAAGAGACCCAGTACTTC. As protein: CASSYQQQETQYF.

The V and J genes are TRBV2 and TRBJ1-6, with 10 bases lining up with TRBD1. V shed 5 bases, J shed 9 bases, and the junction held 7 bases outside the gene matches. The CDR3 length is 15 residues. Germline loops: CDR1 SNHLY, CDR2 FYNNEI. CDR3 DNA: TGTGCCAGCAGTCTTCAGACAGGGGGCATTTCACCCCTCCACTTT. Its translation is CASSLQTGGISPLHF. The whole variable domain, remainder taken from reference TRBV2 and TRBJ1-6, is EPEVTQTPSHQVTQMGQEVILRCVPISNHLYFYWYRQILGQKVEFLVSFYNNEISEKSEIFDDQFSVERPDGSNFTLKIRSTKLEDSAMYFCASSLQTGGISPLHFGNGTRLTVT.

The chain joins TRBV7-3 to TRBJ1-1; D is unclear. Germline V gene data show CDR1 as SGHTA and CDR2 as FQGTGA. Trimming cost V 6 bases and J 1 base, with 18 bases left between them. CDR3 size: 16 residues. The CDR3 loop reads CASSIAGGLGNTEAFF. DNA for the CDR3: TGTGCCAGCAGTATTGCGGGCGGACTGGGGAACACTGAAGCTTTCTTT.

This chain links TRBV27 with TRBJ2-7; 11 bases are a match to TRBD1. Germline V gives CDR1 MNHEY, CDR2 SMNVEV (reference sequence). The length of the CDR3 is 17 residues. J gave up 5 bases and V 2 bases, and 11 bases lay outside the gene matches. Written as DNA, the CDR3 is TGTGCCAGCAGTTTACGGATCCGGGACAGGGGGTTCCACGAGCAGTACTTC. Its protein product is CASSLRIRDRGFHEQYF.

The gene calls are TRBV5-3 and TRBJ1-6; 9 bases are a match to TRBD1. TRBV5-3 is an ORF; its function is uncertain. With 2 bases clipped from V and 9 bases from J, the junction kept 6 bases outside the gene matches. The CDR3 has 15 residues. In nucleotides, the CDR3 is TGTGCCAGAAGCTTAAGGGACAGGGAATTTTCACCCCTCCACTTT. Protein: CARSLRDREFSPLHF.

The rearrangement links TRBV14 to TRBJ1-1; the D gene is possibly TRBD1 (5 bases). V gave up 4 bases and J gave up 1 base, with 16 bases separating them. The CDR3 contains 16 residues. Germline lookup yields CDR1 SGHDN and CDR2 FVKESK. As DNA, the CDR3 is TGTGCCAGCAGCCCGATTTGGGGCAGCTCGAACACTGAAGCTTTCTTT. Its translation: CASSPIWGSSNTEAFF.

V gene TRBV11-2 combines with J gene TRBJ2-1, with TRBD2 matching 9 bases. The germline CDR1 and CDR2 sequences are SGHAT and FQNNGV. The CDR3 consists of 15 residues. The V gene end was trimmed by 6 bases and the J gene end by 4 bases; junction bases not matched to a gene: 7. The CDR3 here is CASSNNAGGYNEQFF. The DNA for the CDR3 is TGTGCCAGCAGTAACAATGCGGGGGGGTACAATGAGCAGTTCTTC. The entire variable domain, with the rest obtained from reference TRBV11-2 and TRBJ2-1, is as follows: EAGVAQSPRYKIIEKRQSVAFWCNPISGHATLYWYQQILGQGPKLLIQFQNNGVVDDSQLPKDRFSAERLKGVDSTLKIQPAKLEDSAVYLCASSNNAGGYNEQFFGPGTRLTVL.

This clone was detected only a few times. The genes are TRBV7-8 and TRBJ2-2, with 9 bases that match TRBD2. The CDR3 spans 17 residues. J lost 0 bases, V lost 4 bases, and 6 bases had no gene match. The V gene's germline CDR1 is SGHVS and CDR2 FQNEAQ. The CDR3 protein is CASSSRASGANTGELFF. The CDR3 region has the DNA TGTGCCAGCAGCTCTAGAGCTAGCGGGGCGAACACCGGGGAGCTGTTTTTT.

The chain combines TRBV7-6 with TRBJ2-1; D is possibly TRBD2 (6 bases). Trimming took 0 bases from V and 2 from J, leaving 11 bases between them. Looked up from germline, CDR1 is SGHVS and CDR2 is FNYEAQ. The CDR3 extends over 16 amino acids. CDR3 DNA: TGTGCCAGCAGCTTAGCGGCGGGGAGTCCCTACAATGAGCAGTTCTTC. Translated, it gives CASSLAAGSPYNEQFF.

Only one count was recorded for this clone. The chain joins TRBV2 to TRBJ2-5, with no clear D. Germline-derived CDR1 and CDR2 are SNHLY and FYNNEI. This CDR3 region has 15 residues. V shed 1 base and J shed 5 bases, with 14 bases lying between them. CDR3 loop: CASSEDGVLQETQYF. CDR3 coding DNA: TGTGCCAGCAGTGAAGATGGTGTTCTTCAGGAGACCCAGTACTTC.

This clone was counted a few times. The CDR3 nucleotides read TGTGCCAGCAGTCCCGGGACTAGTCGTAAGGAGGAGACCCAGTACTTC. Protein product: CASSPGTSRKEETQYF. The chain has TRBV7-9 and TRBJ2-5, with TRBD2 identical over 8 bases. The CDR3 loop spans 16 amino acids. The V gene end was trimmed by 6 bases and the J gene end by 5 bases; junction bases not matched to a gene: 14. The germline V gene has CDR1 SEHNR and CDR2 FQNEAQ (reference sequence).

The chain carries TRBV4-1 and TRBJ2-3; 10 positions match TRBD1. Germline V gives CDR1 MGHRA, CDR2 YSYEKL. This CDR3 is 20 amino acids long. Trimming at V came to 4 bases and at J to 3 bases, leaving 19 bases not matched to a gene. CDR3 DNA sequence: TGCGCCAGCAGCCTAACCGGGACAGGGGAAATCTCCGGATCGACAGATACGCAGTATTTT. Amino acids: CASSLTGTGEISGSTDTQYF.

V gene TRBV5-1 combines with J gene TRBJ1-5; perhaps TRBD1 as D (6 bases). Germline V lookup: CDR1 SGHRS, CDR2 YFSETQ. The CDR3 contains 15 residues. Trimming left V 0 bases short and J 5 bases short, with 12 bases between. CDR3 protein: CASSLDPGGYQPQHF. CDR3 DNA: TGCGCCAGCAGCTTGGACCCGGGGGGCTATCAGCCCCAGCATTTT.

This chain joins TRBV5-1 and TRBJ2-2, with 7 bases lining up with TRBD2. The CDR3 extends over 17 amino acids. Germline V CDR1 and CDR2: SGHRS, YFSETQ. V shed 6 bases, J shed 6 bases, and the junction held 17 bases outside the gene matches. The CDR3, as DNA: TGCGCCAGCACCTCCAAGGGAGGGATAATCGATTCCGGGGAGCTGTTTTTT. It codes for CASTSKGGIIDSGELFF.

V is TRBV6-1 and J is TRBJ1-2; no definite D call. V was clipped by 0 bases and J by 4 bases, with 12 bases between them. The CDR3 sequence is 15 residues long. CDR1 and CDR2 from the germline V gene are MNHNS and SASEGT. The CDR3 DNA reads TGTGCCAGCAGTGAAGCGTCCGCGAAGCTCTATGGCTACACCTTC. Its protein product is CASSEASAKLYGYTF.

This clone turned up a few times. The rearrangement joins TRBV5-1 to TRBJ1-1, with D possibly being TRBD1 (5 bases). V lost 0 bases and J 5 bases, leaving 17 bases between the germline ends. CDR1 and CDR2 from the germline V gene are SGHRS and YFSETQ. The CDR3 has 16 amino acids. The CDR3 DNA sequence: TGCGCCAGCAGCTTGGGAGCAGTAGGGGTTCGGACTGAAGCTTTCTTT. Protein sequence: CASSLGAVGVRTEAFF. Combining the CDR3 with reference TRBV5-1 and TRBJ1-1 gives the whole variable domain KAGVTQTPRYLIKTRGQQVTLSCSPISGHRSVSWYQQTPGQGLQFLFEYFSETQRNKGNFPGRFSGRQFSNSRSEMNVSTLELGDSALYLCASSLGAVGVRTEAFFGQGTRLTVV.

This chain joins TRBV6-1 and TRBJ1-6, with 7 bases lining up with TRBD1. V lost 11 bases, J lost 6 bases, and 7 bases stayed unmatched. This CDR3 comprises 13 residues. CDR1 is MNHNS, CDR2 SASEGT, per germline. The CDR3 reads CAGRGTVNSPLHF. The CDR3 nucleotides are TGTGCCGGCCGGGGGACAGTTAATTCACCCCTCCACTTT.

The chain employs TRBV5-1 and TRBJ1-2; 8 nucleotides align to TRBD1. The V and J ends lost 7 bases and 0 bases, in that order; junction bases with no gene match: 14. CDR3 length: 17 residues. Germline CDR1 SGHRS, CDR2 YFSETQ. The CDR3 DNA sequence: TGCGCCAGCGCAAGAACAGGGGGTAAATTAGCTAACTATGGCTACACCTTC. Translated: CASARTGGKLANYGYTF. The full variable domain, rest sourced from reference TRBV5-1 and TRBJ1-2, is KAGVTQTPRYLIKTRGQQVTLSCSPISGHRSVSWYQQTPGQGLQFLFEYFSETQRNKGNFPGRFSGRQFSNSRSEMNVSTLELGDSALYLCASARTGGKLANYGYTFGSGTRLTVV.

This chain uses TRBV6-1 with TRBJ1-5, with a tentative D call TRBD1 (5 bases). CDR1 and CDR2 from the germline V gene are MNHNS and SASEGT. The V and J ends lost 3 bases and 7 bases respectively, with 16 bases between them. The CDR3 runs 15 residues. CDR3 loop: CASSDAGRGGQPQHF. The CDR3 DNA follows: TGTGCCAGCAGTGACGCGGGACGGGGGGGACAGCCCCAGCATTTT.

The V and J genes are TRBV2 and TRBJ1-5, with 12 bases lining up with TRBD1. The J segment lost 6 bases and the V segment lost 5 bases, leaving 5 bases of the junction unmatched. The CDR3 length is 15 residues. Germline CDR1 is SNHLY and CDR2 is FYNNEI. CDR3 sequence: CASSNRDRGRQPQHF. Written as DNA, the CDR3 is TGTGCCAGCAGTAACCGGGACAGGGGGCGTCAGCCCCAGCATTTT.

This clone was counted between two and nine times. The CDR3 nucleotides are TGTGCCAGCAGCGTAGGGACTAGCGGGGGGGCGGGAGATACGCAGTATTTT. This codes for CASSVGTSGGAGDTQYF. The V call is TRBV9, the J call TRBJ2-3; 15 nucleotides align to TRBD2. J gave up 5 bases and V 0 bases, and 4 bases lay outside the gene matches. The CDR3 has 17 residues. Germline CDR1 is SGDLS and CDR2 is YYNGEE.

The chain carries TRBV7-6 and TRBJ2-1; a possible D gene is TRBD1 (5 bases). V lost 0 bases, J lost 10 bases, and 7 bases lay in between. CDR3 length: 12 residues. Germline lookup yields CDR1 SGHVS and CDR2 FNYEAQ. Here the CDR3 reads CASSLAQGEQFF. For the CDR3, the DNA is TGTGCCAGCAGCTTAGCGCAGGGAGAGCAGTTCTTC.

The genes are TRBV19 and TRBJ2-5, with 9 nucleotides matching TRBD1. V dropped 5 bases and J dropped 5; count of bases not matched to a gene: 6. The CDR3 spans 14 residues. The germline CDR1 and CDR2 sequences are LNHDA and SQIVND (reference sequence). CDR3 bases: TGTGCCAGTAGTTCTGGACAGGGGATGGAGACCCAGTACTTC. Residues: CASSSGQGMETQYF.

The chain is built from TRBV11-2 and TRBJ2-5, with 9 bases that match TRBD2. The V gene's germline CDR1 is SGHAT and CDR2 FQNNGV. Trimming at V came to 5 bases and at J to 4 bases, leaving 8 bases not matched to a gene. The CDR3 runs 15 residues. The CDR3 nucleotides are TGTGCCAGCAGCCCTCTAGCGGGGTTAAGAGAGACCCAGTACTTC. It yields the protein CASSPLAGLRETQYF.

V gene TRBV2 combines with J gene TRBJ2-5; maybe TRBD1 (6 bases). The J call may not be correct, given that the DNA end is closer to TRBJ2-7. The CDR3 has 14 amino acids. Germline values: CDR1 SNHLY, CDR2 FYNNEI. CDR3 nucleotides: TGTGCCAGCAGTAGTAGGGCAGGGGCCTACGAGCAGTACTTC. Protein: CASSSRAGAYEQYF.

V gene TRBV7-9 combines with J gene TRBJ1-6; TRBD1 agrees at 10 bases. After removal of 1 base from V and 1 base from J, the junction contained 4 bases not matched to a gene. The CDR3 is made up of 18 amino acids. Germline V lookup: CDR1 SEHNR, CDR2 FQNEAQ (reference sequence). CDR3 protein: CASSLVTGGASYNSPLHF. The CDR3 bases are TGTGCCAGCAGCTTAGTGACAGGGGGCGCGTCCTATAATTCACCCCTCCACTTT.

The V call is TRBV5-1, the J call TRBJ2-3; 7 bases agree with TRBD1. V shed 4 bases and J 2 bases; nucleotides not matched to a gene: 4. Germline V gene sequence: CDR1 SGHRS, CDR2 YFSETQ. This CDR3 is 14 amino acids long. As DNA, the CDR3 is TGCGCCAGCAGCGCCGGGACAGACACAGATACGCAGTATTTT. The encoded protein is CASSAGTDTDTQYF.

The V and J genes are TRBV5-1 and TRBJ1-4; 9 bases are a match to TRBD1. V lost 4 bases to trimming and J lost 3 bases; unmatched junction nucleotides: 4. CDR3 length: 15 amino acids. Germline-derived CDR1 and CDR2 are SGHRS and YFSETQ. The DNA of the CDR3 is TGCGCCAGCAGCCCCGGACAGGGGTCTAATGAAAAACTGTTTTTT. As protein: CASSPGQGSNEKLFF. Looking up the rest from reference TRBV5-1 and TRBJ1-4 gives the full variable domain: KAGVTQTPRYLIKTRGQQVTLSCSPISGHRSVSWYQQTPGQGLQFLFEYFSETQRNKGNFPGRFSGRQFSNSRSEMNVSTLELGDSALYLCASSPGQGSNEKLFFGSGTQLSVL.